The sequence of this T cell receptor (beta chain) was determined in a study of PD-L1 blockade in urothelial cancer. Background on the study: Prior chemotherapy in patients spanned 0 to 3 regimens.

This sample's time point: peripheral blood 6 weeks after treatment start. This CDR3 has 16 amino acids. With V trimmed by 0 bases and J by 6 bases, 8 bases remained unmatched. CDR1 is SGHRS and CDR2 is YFSETQ in the germline V gene. TCR analog templates of synthetic origin were spiked into each PCR. The table came from immunoSEQ multiplex PCR; TCRdb's copy has only in-frame clones and leaves some out. This table holds 66,000 or so clones, around nine tenths found once. The chain couples TRBV5-1 to TRBJ2-1, with 8 bases fitting TRBD2. The receptor was derived from a man aged 60 to 69 with urothelial cancer. Sequences were derived from PBMCs, sampled around atezolizumab (anti-PD-L1) treatment. The CDR3 is CASSLVAGRGANEQFF. The CDR3 DNA is TGCGCCAGCAGCTTGGTAGCGGGGAGGGGAGCCAATGAGCAGTTCTTC. The full variable domain, completed using reference TRBV5-1 and TRBJ2-1, is KAGVTQTPRYLIKTRGQQVTLSCSPISGHRSVSWYQQTPGQGLQFLFEYFSETQRNKGNFPGRFSGRQFSNSRSEMNVSTLELGDSALYLCASSLVAGRGANEQFFGPGTRLTVL.